The text below deals with one T cell receptor beta chain. Its specificity is unknown. This sample was included in a study of STAT5B mutations in CD4+ large granular lymphocyte leukemia. Whole-study results and caveats: Main leukemic clonotypes were patient-specific, but more than 20% appeared at low frequency elsewhere. TRBV06-family usage was enriched in top patient clones (8/27) versus controls (2/35).

J gave up 6 bases and V 2 bases, and 7 bases lay outside the gene matches. This CDR3 has 14 amino acids. Germline V lookup: CDR1 SGHAT, CDR2 FQNNGV. Profiling relied on immunoSEQ multiplex PCR, and the TCRdb table lists in-frame clones only, not all of them. The sample contains about 30,000 clones, around 90% of which appear only once. Input material: CD4+ T cells from blood buffy coats. This receptor was taken from a human donor in good health. The J gene is TRBJ2-7, the V gene TRBV11-2; TRBD2 agrees at 7 bases. The CDR3 loop is CASSLRSGIGEQYF. The CDR3 region has the DNA TGTGCCAGCAGCTTAAGGAGCGGGATCGGCGAGCAGTACTTC.